The 12 T cell receptor beta chains presented below share a single source sample, sequenced in a study of blood T cell repertoires in COVID-19. Generated by immunoSEQ multiplex PCR, the TCRdb table keeps only in-frame clones and is missing some. This table holds some 260,000 clones, roughly nine tenths found once. The sample taken for sequencing was peripheral blood. These receptors originate from a man between 18 and 35 years old with active or convalescent COVID-19.

V usage is TRBV5-1 and J usage is TRBJ2-1, with D perhaps matching TRBD1 (6 bases). Germline CDR1 and CDR2: SGHRS and YFSETQ. Trimming shortened V by 2 bases and J by 4 bases, and 10 bases separated the two germline ends. The CDR3 sequence is 14 residues long. CDR3 sequence: CASSLGTTYNEQFF. The CDR3 bases are TGCGCCAGCAGCTTAGGGACAACATACAATGAGCAGTTCTTC. Variable domain in full (rest from reference TRBV5-1 and TRBJ2-1): KAGVTQTPRYLIKTRGQQVTLSCSPISGHRSVSWYQQTPGQGLQFLFEYFSETQRNKGNFPGRFSGRQFSNSRSEMNVSTLELGDSALYLCASSLGTTYNEQFFGPGTRLTVL.

The V call is TRBV7-9, the J call TRBJ1-4; D is unclear. CDR1 is SEHNR, CDR2 FQNEAQ, per germline (reference sequence). This CDR3 has 14 residues. V was trimmed by 2 bases and J by 3 bases, leaving 7 bases between them. CDR3 loop: CASSLRGSNEKLFF. The CDR3 region has the DNA TGTGCCAGCAGCTTAAGAGGGTCTAATGAAAAACTGTTTTTT.

V usage is TRBV12-3 or TRBV12-4 and J usage is TRBJ2-7; unclear D gene. The V and J ends lost 3 bases and 6 bases respectively, with 12 bases between them. The CDR3 is 13 residues long. As DNA, the CDR3 is TGTGCCAGCAGTTTTAGCTCCTCTAGCGAGCAGTACTTC. Its protein is CASSFSSSSEQYF.

V usage is TRBV9 and J usage is TRBJ2-7; 7 bases align to TRBD1. Germline V lookup: CDR1 SGDLS, CDR2 YYNGEE. The CDR3 is 15 amino acids. Unmatched junction bases numbered 9, after V lost 4 bases and J lost 2 bases. In DNA, the CDR3 is TGTGCCAGCAGCCCAGAACAGGGGTACACCTACGAGCAGTACTTC. Its translation: CASSPEQGYTYEQYF.

The rearrangement links TRBV5-1 to TRBJ2-1; the match to TRBD2 covers 7 bases. Trimming removed 4 bases from V and 1 base from J; junction bases left unmatched: 5. The CDR3 is made up of 15 amino acids. Germline lookup yields CDR1 SGHRS and CDR2 YFSETQ. The DNA of the CDR3 is TGCGCCAGCAGCCCCAGCGGGAAATCCTACAATGAGCAGTTCTTC. Protein sequence: CASSPSGKSYNEQFF.

V is TRBV18 and J is TRBJ2-3, with TRBD2 matching 10 bases. The CDR3 is 15 residues long. Losses at the gene ends were 3 bases for V and 1 base for J; bases not matched to a gene: 1. From germline, CDR1 is KGHSH and CDR2 LQKENI. CDR3 amino acids: CASSPLAGGTDTQYF. CDR3 coding DNA: TGTGCCAGCTCACCGCTAGCGGGGGGCACAGATACGCAGTATTTT.

The rearrangement links TRBV6-5 to TRBJ2-7; TRBD1 is a possible D gene (5 bases). Trimming stripped 8 bases from V and 4 bases from J, with 9 bases between. The CDR3 runs to 11 residues. The germline gives CDR1 MNHEY, CDR2 SVGAGI. CDR3 loop: CASARDYEQYF. CDR3 nucleotides: TGTGCCAGCGCCAGGGATTACGAGCAGTACTTC.

The gene calls are TRBV7-2 and TRBJ2-5; 11 bases are shared with TRBD2. Losses at the gene ends were 0 bases for V and 4 bases for J; bases not matched to a gene: 7. CDR1 is SGHTA, CDR2 FQGNSA, per germline. The CDR3 is 17 amino acids. DNA of the CDR3: TGTGCCAGCAGCTTAGCGCTAACTAGCGGGAGTCGAGAGACCCAGTACTTC. As protein: CASSLALTSGSRETQYF.

This clone came up once. This chain connects TRBV15 to TRBJ2-5; the D is unclear. This CDR3 spans 15 amino acids. Trimming cost V 0 bases and J 1 base, with 9 bases left between them. Germline CDR1 and CDR2: LNHNV and YYDKDF (reference sequence). The CDR3: CATSRDVRVQETQYF. DNA of the CDR3: TGTGCCACCAGCAGAGATGTCCGGGTCCAAGAGACCCAGTACTTC.

The chain is built from TRBV5-1 and TRBJ2-7; D gene uncertain. The CDR3 spans 13 residues. V was pared by 0 bases and J by 4 bases, with 8 bases between. The germline V gene has CDR1 SGHRS and CDR2 YFSETQ. The CDR3, as DNA: TGCGCCAGCAGCTTGGCCGTGACTTACGAGCAGTACTTC. This gives the protein CASSLAVTYEQYF.

The chain carries TRBV7-3 and TRBJ2-7, with 7 nucleotides matching TRBD1. CDR3 size: 15 residues. V dropped 1 base and J dropped 2; count of bases not matched to a gene: 5. Germline V gives CDR1 SGHTA, CDR2 FQGTGA. The CDR3 spells CASSLKDRSTYEQYF. The CDR3 DNA reads as TGTGCCAGCAGCTTAAAGGACAGGTCCACCTACGAGCAGTACTTC.

The gene calls are TRBV18 and TRBJ1-1; D is possibly TRBD1 (6 bases). Per the germline V gene, CDR1 is KGHSH and CDR2 is LQKENI. CDR3 length: 14 amino acids. Trimming removed 3 bases at V and 2 bases at J, with 10 bases between. CDR3: CASSPRTVNTEAFF. In DNA form, the CDR3 reads TGTGCCAGCTCACCCCGGACAGTTAACACTGAAGCTTTCTTT.